One and the same sample provided the 28 T cell receptor beta chains below, sequenced in a study of tumor-infiltrating lymphocytes in primary liver carcinoma. Using a constant-region primer together with ProtoScript II reverse transcriptase, TCR beta cDNA was made from about 500 ng of total RNA. A slightly modified ARM-PCR protocol with three nested multiplex PCR rounds produced these TCR beta libraries. The study ran its first two PCR rounds for 9 to 10 cycles each, using TRBV1-TRBV30 forward primers and a C-beta reverse primer. In TCRdb, the multiplex PCR reads were re-called with MiXCR into one record per CDR3 protein. The sample records 150,000 to 200,000 distinct CDR3 sequences, around four fifths being singletons. Taking roughly 20-32 mg of unsorted bulk tissue, the authors co-extracted RNA and DNA. Sequencing was carried out using tumor tissue from primary liver carcinoma. The receptors stem from a man aged 40-50 years with primary liver carcinoma and hepatitis B virus infection.

Notes on this clonotype: At one of its ends the junction is not consistent with the germline gene, which may arise from a read error. The V and J genes are TRBV7-9 and TRBJ2-1, with 11 bases lining up with TRBD2. The CDR3 runs to 17 residues. CDR1 and CDR2 (germline): SEHNR, FQNEAQ (reference sequence). In nucleotides, the CDR3 is TGTGCCAGCAGCTCCTGGATTAGCGGGAGGGCCTTTAGTGAGCAGTTCTTT. The encoded protein is CASSSWISGRAFSEQFF.

A note on this clonotype: This is likely a read error, given that the CDR3 carries no conserved phenylalanine or tryptophan at its end. The genes are TRBV6-1 and TRBJ2-6; unclear D gene. Trimming stripped 5 bases from V and 2 bases from J, with 10 bases between. CDR1 is MNHNS, CDR2 SASEGT, per germline. The CDR3 has 15 amino acids. The CDR3 bases are TGTGCCAGCAGTCCCCGAGAGGCTGGGGCCAACGTCCTGACTTTA. Amino acids: CASSPREAGANVLTL.

Concerning this clonotype: In this CDR3 the conserved last residue, phenylalanine or tryptophan, is missing, so a read error is likely. The DNA is omitted, as the CDR3 cannot be located on it reliably, and the CDR3 follows TCRdb's listing. The gene calls are TRBV11-2 and TRBJ1-1; the tabulated D call, TRBD1, remains unverified against the DNA. In germline, CDR1 is SGHAT, CDR2 FQNNGV. The length of the CDR3 is 13 amino acids, counting both ends. The CDR3 spells CVSSLGGNTETFY.

The V and J genes are TRBV11-3 and TRBJ2-1; D gene uncertain. CDR1 is SGHNT and CDR2 is YENEEA in the germline V gene. This CDR3 region has 12 residues. CDR3 DNA sequence: TGTGCAGGCAGCTTAAATTCCAATGAGCAGTTCTTC. Translating it yields CAGSLNSNEQFF.

About this clonotype: This clone may be a read error of a much larger clone one base away. The V call is TRBV21-1, the J call TRBJ2-7; the DNA was not used to check the table's D call, TRBD1. TRBV21-1 is described as a pseudogene. This CDR3 has 17 amino acids. The CDR3 spells CASSRSPSGTVAREQYF. The CDR3 DNA sequence: TGTGCCAGCAGCCGAAGTCCCTCGGGGACAGTGGCGCGCGAGCAGTACTTC.

Of note for this clonotype: Given a much more abundant clone one base away, this may be a read error. V and J are TRBV30 and TRBJ2-3; D is possibly TRBD2 (6 bases). V shed 4 bases and J shed 14 bases, with 22 bases lying between them. This CDR3 has 13 amino acids. Germline V gives CDR1 GTSNPN, CDR2 SVGIG (reference sequence). The CDR3 nucleotides are TGTGCCTGGATCTCCGGGACTGCCTCCCGGGGGTATTTT. This gives the protein CAWISGTASRGYF.

Note on this clonotype: The junction and the germline gene differ at one end; a read error may be behind it. This chain connects TRBV6-5 to TRBJ2-2, with D hard to call. CDR3 length: 13 residues. From germline, CDR1 is MNHEY and CDR2 SVGAGI. The CDR3 region is CASSYQYTWELFF. Written as DNA, the CDR3 is TGTGCCAGTAGTTACCAGTACACCTGGGAGCTGTTTTTT.

Turning to this clonotype: This is likely a read error, given that the CDR3 carries no conserved phenylalanine or tryptophan at its end. This chain uses TRBV4-3 with TRBJ2-7; possibly TRBD1 or TRBD2 for D (5 bases each). The CDR3 is 15 amino acids. Germline loops: CDR1 LGHNA, CDR2 YSLEER. CDR3 DNA sequence: TGTGCCAGTAGCCAAGATAAGGGGAGAGGCTACGAGCAGTACTTA. This codes for CASSQDKGRGYEQYL.

A note on this clonotype: The CDR3 ends on some other residue instead of the conserved phenylalanine or tryptophan, so this is likely a read error. This chain uses TRBV5-4 with TRBJ2-1, with 13 bases aligning to TRBD2. The CDR3 length is 15 residues. Germline CDR1 and CDR2: SGHNT and YYREEE (reference sequence). CDR3 nucleotides: TGTGTCAGCAGCCTTGGACTAGCGGGAGAAGATGAGCAGTTCCTC. It codes for CVSSLGLAGEDEQFL.

The genes are TRBV11-2 and TRBJ1-5, with 7 bases fitting TRBD1. The CDR3 consists of 13 residues. CDR1 SGHAT and CDR2 FQNNGV come from the germline V gene. DNA for the CDR3: TGTACCATCAGTCGCGACAGGGATCAGCCCCAGCATTTT. Translating gives CTISRDRDQPQHF.

This clonotype was detected once. V and J are TRBV6-1 and TRBJ1-1; D is possibly TRBD1 (5 bases). There are 13 residues in the CDR3. V was trimmed by 11 bases and J by 13 bases, leaving 26 bases between them. Germline CDR1 is MNHNS and CDR2 is SASEGT. CDR3 bases: TGTGCCTGTCGGATTCCGGGACCTCTAATGGGTTTCTTT. This codes for CACRIPGPLMGFF.

This clonotype turned up a few times. At one end, the junction sequence differs from germline, possibly due to a read error. V and J are TRBV6-5 and TRBJ2-3; 8 bases fit TRBD2. Per the germline V gene, CDR1 is MNHEY and CDR2 is SVGAGI. The CDR3 has 15 residues. The CDR3 is CASNPGVAGTDTHYF. The CDR3 coding sequence is TGTGCCAGTAACCCAGGAGTAGCGGGAACAGATACGCATTATTTT.

To note about this clonotype: The junction departs from germline at one end; a sequencing error may be responsible. The chain joins TRBV6-2 or TRBV6-3 to TRBJ2-1, with D uncertain. Per the germline V gene, CDR1 is MNHEY and CDR2 is SVGEGT. The CDR3 length is 15 residues. The CDR3, as DNA: TGTGCCAACAGCGCCCTGAACGGAGCCTACAATGAGCAGTTGTTC. This sequence encodes CANSALNGAYNEQLF.

Concerning this clonotype itself: The CDR3 ends on some other residue instead of the conserved phenylalanine or tryptophan, so this is likely a read error. No DNA is shown, since the ends of the CDR3 on it are uncertain; the CDR3 is the one TCRdb lists. The gene calls are TRBV6-5 and TRBJ1-2. Germline CDR1 is MNHEY and CDR2 is SVGAGI. Ends included, the CDR3 has 12 residues. The chain's CDR3 is CATLDLSAIHTI.

V and J are TRBV20-1 and TRBJ1-5; D is undetermined. This CDR3 comprises 13 residues. Germline assignment: CDR1 DFQATT and CDR2 SNEGSKA (reference sequence). The germline V and J ends were trimmed by 3 bases and 0 bases, with 6 bases remaining between them. The CDR3 bases are TGCAGTGCTAGGGATTATAGCAATCAGCCCCAGCATTTT. It encodes CSARDYSNQPQHF.

Regarding this clonotype: The conserved final phenylalanine or tryptophan is absent from the CDR3, which likely points to a read error. V and J are TRBV11-1 and TRBJ2-1; D is possibly TRBD2 (6 bases). There are 16 residues in the CDR3. Germline assignment: CDR1 SGHAT and CDR2 FQDESV (reference sequence). Between the trimmed V and J ends, which lost 6 bases and 8 bases, there was a span of 23 bases. CDR3 DNA: TGTGCCAGCAGAAATAAGATTAGGATAGGAGGGGATGAGCAGTTCGTC. Encoded protein: CASRNKIRIGGDEQFV.

With respect to this clonotype: One end of the junction is discordant with germline, which a read error may explain. This rearrangement joins TRBV11-3 to TRBJ1-5; D tentatively reads TRBD1 or TRBD2 (5 bases each). The assigned J gene may be wrong: the sequence end matches TRBJ2-3 better. The CDR3 runs to 15 residues. Per germline, CDR1 SGHNT and CDR2 YENEEA. CDR3 sequence (DNA): TGTGCCATCAGCTTAGATCTGGGGGTGGATCAGCCCCAGTATTTT. As protein: CAISLDLGVDQPQYF.

Regarding this clonotype: One junction end does not reproduce the germline sequence, and a read error may be involved. This chain uses TRBV29-1 with TRBJ1-1, with a tentative D call TRBD1 (5 bases). Germline V gene data show CDR1 as SQVTM and CDR2 as ANQGSEA. The length of the CDR3 is 12 residues. CDR3 in amino acids: CCVSQGRAEALF. The CDR3 region has the DNA TGCTGTGTCTCTCAGGGCAGGGCTGAAGCTCTCTTT.

With respect to this clonotype: A read error may produce the germline difference seen at one junction end. The chain uses TRBV4-3 and TRBJ2-5; 13 nucleotides agree with TRBD2. This CDR3 contains 17 residues. CDR1 is LGHNA and CDR2 is YSLEER in the germline V gene. As DNA, the CDR3 is TGCGCCGGCAGCCAAGCGACTAGCGGGAGGACTGGTGAGACCCAATACTTC. It encodes CAGSQATSGRTGETQYF.

CDR3 residues: CATSWTVPSMNTEAFF. In DNA, the CDR3 is TGTGCCACCAGCTGGACGGTTCCTTCGATGAACACTGAAGCTTTCTTT. V gene TRBV12-3 or TRBV12-4 combines with J gene TRBJ1-1, with D unclear. The CDR3 covers 16 residues. The ends were cut back, 10 bases at V and 0 bases at J, with 21 bases in the middle.

This sequence joins TRBV12-3 or TRBV12-4 and TRBJ2-1; D remains ambiguous. Trimming removed 1 base at V and 0 bases at J, with 7 bases between. The length of the CDR3 is 15 residues. CDR3 nucleotides: TGTGCCAGCAGTTTAGTTCTCGGCTCCTACAATGAGCAGTTCTTC. This gives the protein CASSLVLGSYNEQFF.

Turning to this clonotype: The junction differs from germline at one of its ends, possibly a read error. The chain couples TRBV5-1 to TRBJ2-1, with 11 bases fitting TRBD2. Germline V gene data show CDR1 as SGHRS and CDR2 as YFSETQ. CDR3 size: 14 residues. The CDR3 loop reads CASRTSGSGNEQLF. The CDR3 coding sequence is TGCGCCAGCCGAACTAGCGGGAGTGGGAATGAGCAGTTATTC.

Worth noting for this clonotype: This CDR3 is missing its conserved last phenylalanine or tryptophan, likely due to a read error. The chain combines TRBV11-2 with TRBJ2-3; 7 bases agree with TRBD1. Germline CDR1 is SGHAT and CDR2 is FQNNGV. The CDR3 has 15 residues. In DNA, the CDR3 is TGTGCCTGCAGCTGGGGGACAGTGCAGGCAGATACGCAGTATTGT. As protein: CACSWGTVQADTQYC.

CDR3 in amino acids: CASSMLAGLIPGYTF. Here the CDR3 DNA reads TGTGCCAGCAGCATGTTGGCAGGGTTGATACCTGGCTACACCTTC. This chain links TRBV11-2 with TRBJ1-2; perhaps TRBD1 as D (5 bases). Germline values: CDR1 SGHAT, CDR2 FQNNGV. CDR3 length: 15 residues. V was clipped by 5 bases and J by 7 bases, with 20 bases between them.

The chain couples TRBV11-1 to TRBJ2-1; possible D gene TRBD2, 6 bases. Germline-derived CDR1 and CDR2 are SGHAT and FQDESV (reference sequence). This CDR3 has 16 amino acids. The CDR3 loop is CASGIVGLRSYNEQFF. The CDR3, as DNA: TGTGCGAGCGGCATCGTGGGACTGCGATCCTACAATGAGCAGTTCTTC.

This clonotype was observed once. This sequence joins TRBV6-5 and TRBJ2-3, with TRBD2 as a possible D gene (6 bases). This CDR3 contains 15 residues. The V end lost 7 bases, the J end lost 7 bases, and 21 bases lay between the germline ends. Germline V gives CDR1 MNHEY, CDR2 SVGAGI. The CDR3 region has the DNA TGTGCCAGCAATCCAGGACTATCGGGAACACATACGCAGTATTTT. It yields the protein CASNPGLSGTHTQYF.

On this clonotype itself: This sequence may be a read error, since a much larger clone differs from it by one base. V gene TRBV10-2 combines with J gene TRBJ2-3, with a possible D match to TRBD1 (5 bases). CDR1 is WSHSY, CDR2 SAAADI, per germline. There are 12 residues in the CDR3. The V and J ends lost 7 bases and 6 bases respectively, with 11 bases between them. CDR3 sequence reads: CASNVDSDTQYF. The DNA of the CDR3 is TGCGCCAGCAATGTAGACAGCGATACGCAGTATTTT.

This clonotype was seen ten or more times. The V and J genes are TRBV28 and TRBJ2-4; TRBD1 aligns across 8 bases. With 4 bases clipped from V and 4 bases from J, the junction kept 6 bases outside the gene matches. From germline, CDR1 is MDHEN and CDR2 SYDVKM. CDR3 length: 15 residues. The CDR3 bases are TGTGCCAGCAGTTCTCAGGGGGCGGGAAAAAACATTCAGTACTTC. Protein sequence: CASSSQGAGKNIQYF.